The 24 T cell receptor beta chains given below trace back to one sample, sequenced in a study of blood T cell repertoires in COVID-19. Produced via immunoSEQ multiplex PCR; TCRdb's table is partial and in-frame only. The sample includes around 150,000 clones, 77% of them seen just once. Sample: peripheral blood. The origin of the receptors is a man between 65 and 79 years old with acute or convalescent COVID-19.

In its sample, this clone was seen a few times. The V call is TRBV6-1, the J call TRBJ2-5; D is perhaps TRBD1 (6 bases). Looked up from germline, CDR1 is MNHNS and CDR2 is SASEGT. CDR3 length equals 17 residues. The V end lost 1 base, the J end lost 5 bases, and 20 bases lay between the germline ends. Here the CDR3 DNA reads TGTGCCAGCAGTGAAGAGAGATCCGGGACACTTTGGGAGACCCAGTACTTC. This encodes CASSEERSGTLWETQYF.

The rearrangement links TRBV10-1 to TRBJ1-2, with D hard to call. V was trimmed by 2 bases and J by 3 bases, leaving 7 bases between them. This CDR3 region has 13 residues. Germline values: CDR1 WNHNN, CDR2 SYGVQD (reference sequence). The CDR3 here is CASSERQDYGYTF. The CDR3 coding sequence is TGCGCCAGCAGTGAGCGGCAGGACTATGGCTACACCTTC.

The J gene is TRBJ1-5, the V gene TRBV24-1; the match to TRBD1 covers 9 bases. V lost 4 bases to trimming and J lost 4 bases; unmatched junction nucleotides: 4. The CDR3 extends over 15 amino acids. Germline CDR1 reads KGHDR; CDR2 reads SFDVKD. CDR3 residues: CATSDTGGRNQPQHF. As DNA, the CDR3 is TGTGCCACCAGTGACACAGGGGGCCGTAATCAGCCCCAGCATTTT.

V usage is TRBV5-1 and J usage is TRBJ2-7; 9 nucleotides agree with TRBD1. Germline CDR1 SGHRS, CDR2 YFSETQ. The CDR3 consists of 15 residues. Losses at the gene ends were 4 bases for V and 0 bases for J; bases not matched to a gene: 5. The CDR3, as DNA: TGCGCCAGCAGCACAGGGACAGGGATCTCCTACGAGCAGTACTTC. This codes for CASSTGTGISYEQYF. Full variable domain (remainder filled in from reference TRBV5-1 and TRBJ2-7): KAGVTQTPRYLIKTRGQQVTLSCSPISGHRSVSWYQQTPGQGLQFLFEYFSETQRNKGNFPGRFSGRQFSNSRSEMNVSTLELGDSALYLCASSTGTGISYEQYFGPGTRLTVT.

The gene calls are TRBV2 and TRBJ1-2, with a possible D match to TRBD1 (5 bases). Deletions cut 8 bases from V and 2 bases from J, with 15 bases between. The germline V gene has CDR1 SNHLY and CDR2 FYNNEI. The CDR3 is 14 amino acids. The CDR3 nucleotides are TGTGCCAGCCGCGGCCAGGGAGGGAACTATGGCTACACCTTC. Its translation is CASRGQGGNYGYTF.

This clone showed up just a few times. This rearrangement joins TRBV19 to TRBJ1-2; D is unclear. CDR1 is LNHDA, CDR2 SQIVND, per germline (reference sequence). CDR3 length equals 14 residues. V was shortened by 0 bases and J by 4 bases, with 9 bases between the two germline ends. CDR3 amino acids: CASSIDGDLYGYTF. Written as DNA, the CDR3 is TGTGCCAGTAGTATAGATGGAGACCTCTATGGCTACACCTTC.

This clone was counted a few times. The chain links TRBV6-2 or TRBV6-3 to TRBJ1-5; no reliable D call. CDR1 is MNHEY, CDR2 SVGEGT, per germline. The CDR3 spans 15 residues. The V gene lost 2 bases and the J gene lost 0 bases, with 8 bases spanning the gap. The CDR3 region has the DNA TGTGCCAGCAGTTACGAGACACATAGCAATCAGCCCCAGCATTTT. Protein sequence: CASSYETHSNQPQHF.

J is TRBJ2-7 and V is TRBV7-2; the D gene is possibly TRBD1 (6 bases). Trimming removed 6 bases from V and 1 base from J, with 13 bases in between. CDR1 and CDR2 (germline): SGHTA, FQGNSA. This CDR3 spans 14 amino acids. The CDR3 DNA reads as TGTGCCAGCAGTACATTTCAGGGGTCCTACGAGCAGTACTTC. As protein: CASSTFQGSYEQYF. The variable domain in full, completed from reference TRBV7-2 and TRBJ2-7, reads GAGVSQSPSNKVTEKGKDVELRCDPISGHTALYWYRQSLGQGLEFLIYFQGNSAPDKSGLPSDRFSAERTGGSVSTLTIQRTQQEDSAVYLCASSTFQGSYEQYFGPGTRLTVT.

The chain carries TRBV19 and TRBJ2-1, with TRBD2 matching 10 bases. Germline CDR1 reads LNHDA; CDR2 reads SQIVND (reference sequence). Germline trimming cut 0 bases from V and 8 bases from J; bases unmatched to any gene: 13. This CDR3 has 18 amino acids. The CDR3 nucleotides read TGTGCCAGTAGTATAGATCTAGGGGGAGCGGGAGGGCCCGATGAGCAGTTCTTC. It is translated as CASSIDLGGAGGPDEQFF.

This clone occurred many times. The chain employs TRBV19 and TRBJ2-2; 8 nucleotides match TRBD2. V shed 3 bases, J shed 4 bases, and the junction held 7 bases outside the gene matches. Per germline, CDR1 LNHDA and CDR2 SQIVND (reference sequence). The CDR3 consists of 16 residues. CDR3 nucleotides: TGTGCCAGTAGTATCTTTCCGGGACTAGGCACCGGGGAGCTGTTTTTT. Residues: CASSIFPGLGTGELFF.

In DNA, the CDR3 is TGTGCCAGCAGGGGCAGGCAGGGCACCGGGGAGCTGTTTTTT. This codes for CASRGRQGTGELFF. The rearrangement uses TRBV2 and TRBJ2-2, with TRBD1 as a possible D gene (5 bases). With 6 bases removed from V and 4 bases from J, the gap between germline ends came to 12 bases. Germline assignment: CDR1 SNHLY and CDR2 FYNNEI. The length of the CDR3 is 14 residues.

V and J are TRBV5-1 and TRBJ2-1; 15 nucleotides align to TRBD2. V was pared by 4 bases and J by 2 bases, with 4 bases of the junction left unmatched. The germline CDR1 and CDR2 sequences are SGHRS and YFSETQ. This CDR3 spans 17 amino acids. This chain's CDR3 is CASSRTSGRATYNEQFF. The CDR3 bases are TGCGCCAGCAGCCGGACTAGCGGGAGGGCCACCTACAATGAGCAGTTCTTC.

The chain recombines TRBV19 with TRBJ1-2; D may be TRBD1 (6 bases). Trimming removed 6 bases from V and 3 bases from J, with 14 bases in between. The germline CDR1 and CDR2 sequences are LNHDA and SQIVND (reference sequence). The CDR3 extends over 14 amino acids. CDR3 DNA: TGTGCCAGTAGCGGGGGGCGGCGGGACTATGGCTACACCTTC. Translated, it gives CASSGGRRDYGYTF. The full variable domain, with the rest looked up from reference TRBV19 and TRBJ1-2, is DGGITQSPKYLFRKEGQNVTLSCEQNLNHDAMYWYRQDPGQGLRLIYYSQIVNDFQKGDIAEGYSVSREKKESFPLTVTSAQKNPTAFYLCASSGGRRDYGYTFGSGTRLTVV.

The chain recombines TRBV11-2 with TRBJ2-7, with 14 nucleotides matching TRBD2. The CDR3 runs 17 residues. The germline CDR1 and CDR2 sequences are SGHAT and FQNNGV. Germline trimming cut 1 base from V and 2 bases from J; bases unmatched to any gene: 4. CDR3 protein: CASSLGGTSGGTYEQYF. The CDR3 DNA reads TGTGCCAGCAGCTTAGGGGGGACTAGCGGGGGCACCTACGAGCAGTACTTC. Looking up the rest from reference TRBV11-2 and TRBJ2-7 gives the full variable domain: EAGVAQSPRYKIIEKRQSVAFWCNPISGHATLYWYQQILGQGPKLLIQFQNNGVVDDSQLPKDRFSAERLKGVDSTLKIQPAKLEDSAVYLCASSLGGTSGGTYEQYFGPGTRLTVT.

CDR3 sequence reads: CASSPSAGRSNEKLFF. CDR3 DNA sequence: TGCGCCAGCAGCCCATCCGCGGGGCGGTCTAATGAAAAACTGTTTTTT. The chain has TRBV4-1 and TRBJ1-4; tentative D call: TRBD1 (5 bases). V lost 4 bases, J lost 3 bases, and 15 bases lay in between. Per germline, CDR1 MGHRA and CDR2 YSYEKL. This CDR3 region has 16 residues.

The chain combines TRBV12-3 or TRBV12-4 with TRBJ1-1, with a possible D match to TRBD1 (6 bases). V dropped 3 bases and J dropped 4 bases, with 9 bases sitting between them. This CDR3 is built from 13 residues. The CDR3 reads CASSFQGRTEAFF. The DNA of the CDR3 is TGTGCCAGCAGTTTTCAGGGGCGCACTGAAGCTTTCTTT.

The chain couples TRBV7-9 to TRBJ2-1; D possibly corresponds to TRBD1 (8 bases). Looked up from germline, CDR1 is SEHNR and CDR2 is FQNEAQ (reference sequence). Deletions cut 4 bases from V and 5 bases from J, with 18 bases between. The CDR3 consists of 16 residues. This chain's CDR3 is CASSSLLQGGNNEQFF. CDR3 sequence (DNA): TGTGCCAGCAGCTCCCTCTTACAGGGGGGGAACAATGAGCAGTTCTTC.

The chain is built from TRBV6-5 and TRBJ2-1, with 8 bases lining up with TRBD2. Germline V gives CDR1 MNHEY, CDR2 SVGAGI. The CDR3 consists of 15 residues. V lost 2 bases, J lost 2 bases, and 2 bases stayed unmatched. The CDR3 nucleotides read TGTGCCAGCAGTTACCGGACTAGCCCCTACAATGAGCAGTTCTTC. Its protein is CASSYRTSPYNEQFF.

The genes are TRBV24-1 and TRBJ2-5, with a tentative D call TRBD2 (6 bases). Trimming took 3 bases from V and 2 from J, leaving 9 bases between them. This CDR3 spans 14 amino acids. Germline CDR1 and CDR2: KGHDR and SFDVKD. The CDR3: CATSDPGVQETQYF. In DNA form, the CDR3 reads TGTGCCACCAGTGATCCGGGGGTTCAAGAGACCCAGTACTTC.

This clone showed up just a few times. The V gene is TRBV29-1, the J gene TRBJ1-6; 8 bases agree with TRBD1. V was clipped by 4 bases and J by 10 bases; unmatched bases: 9. The CDR3 is 14 amino acids. From germline, CDR1 is SQVTM and CDR2 ANQGSEA. CDR3 amino acids: CSVGETQGGSPLHF. Written as DNA, the CDR3 is TGCAGCGTTGGAGAGACACAGGGGGGATCACCCCTCCACTTT.

The chain uses TRBV5-1 and TRBJ2-3; TRBD2 matches at 9 bases. Germline V gene data show CDR1 as SGHRS and CDR2 as YFSETQ. The junction had 6 bases not matched to a gene; V was cut back by 5 bases and J by 2 bases. This CDR3 region has 15 residues. The CDR3 loop is CASRDTSGSTDTQYF. The DNA for the CDR3 is TGCGCCAGCAGGGATACTAGCGGGTCCACAGATACGCAGTATTTT.

This rearrangement joins TRBV5-4 to TRBJ2-5, with 11 nucleotides matching TRBD2. V lost 0 bases and J lost 2; bases outside the gene matches: 6. From germline, CDR1 is SGHNT and CDR2 YYREEE (reference sequence). This CDR3 is 17 amino acids long. The CDR3 sequence: CASSLGLAGTDQETQYF. The CDR3 DNA reads TGTGCCAGCAGCTTGGGACTAGCGGGGACGGATCAAGAGACCCAGTACTTC.

The chain carries TRBV11-3 and TRBJ2-7; D is perhaps TRBD2 (6 bases). The CDR3 has 14 residues. The germline gives CDR1 SGHNT, CDR2 YENEEA. V was trimmed by 0 bases and J by 3 bases, leaving 9 bases between them. CDR3 nucleotide sequence: TGTGCCAGCAGCTTAGATCTCGGGAGCTACGAGCAGTACTTC. Encoded protein: CASSLDLGSYEQYF.

In the case of this clone: Possible read error: a much larger clone is one base away. V usage is TRBV5-4 and J usage is TRBJ1-6; the D is unclear. Trimming left V 2 bases short and J 5 bases short, with 8 bases between. Germline V gene sequence: CDR1 SGHNT, CDR2 YYREEE (reference sequence). There are 14 residues in the CDR3. CDR3 DNA: TGTGCCAGCAGCTTAGTACAGAATAATTCACCCCTCCACTTT. It codes for CASSLVQNNSPLHF.